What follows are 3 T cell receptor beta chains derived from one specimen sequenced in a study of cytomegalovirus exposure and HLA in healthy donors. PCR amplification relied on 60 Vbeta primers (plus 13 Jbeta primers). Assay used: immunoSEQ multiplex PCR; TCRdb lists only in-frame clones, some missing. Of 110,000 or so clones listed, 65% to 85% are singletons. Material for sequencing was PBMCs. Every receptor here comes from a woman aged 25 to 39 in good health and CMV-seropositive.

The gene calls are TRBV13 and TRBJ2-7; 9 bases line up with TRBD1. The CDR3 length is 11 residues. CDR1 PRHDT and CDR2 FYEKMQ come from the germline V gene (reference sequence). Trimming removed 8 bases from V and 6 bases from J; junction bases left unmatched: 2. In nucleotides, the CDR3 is TGTGCCAGCGAGGACAGGGGCGAGCAGTACTTC. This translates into CASEDRGEQYF.

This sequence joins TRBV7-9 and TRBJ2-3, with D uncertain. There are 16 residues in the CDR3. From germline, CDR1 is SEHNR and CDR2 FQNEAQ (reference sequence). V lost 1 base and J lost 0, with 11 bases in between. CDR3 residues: CASSLVAVLSTDTQYF. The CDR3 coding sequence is TGTGCCAGCAGCTTAGTAGCAGTACTTAGCACAGATACGCAGTATTTT.

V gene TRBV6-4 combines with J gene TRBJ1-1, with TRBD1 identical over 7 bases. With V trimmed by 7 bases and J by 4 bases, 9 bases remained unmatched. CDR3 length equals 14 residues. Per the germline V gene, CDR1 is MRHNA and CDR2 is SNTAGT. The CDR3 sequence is CASTPYRGATEAFF. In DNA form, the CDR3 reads TGTGCCAGCACCCCTTACAGGGGCGCCACTGAAGCTTTCTTT.